This TCR beta chain emerged from a study of T cell responses to AZD1222 COVID-19 vaccine. Overall study: The analysis combined second doses at about 4 or about 12 weeks.

General study points: Following two doses of AZD1222, Spike-specific TCR breadth and depth rose. Unmutated variant regions are reportedly the target of nearly half of TCRs that are spike-specific. Spike as a whole was targeted by vaccine-associated CD4 TCRs, dominant at 160-218 and 743-854.

TCRdb's copy holds only in-frame clones and misses some; the assay was immunoSEQ multiplex PCR. The table lists fewer than 110,000 clones, around nine tenths of them singletons, with roughly a fifth in the top ten. CDR1 SGHNT and CDR2 YYREEE come from the germline V gene (reference sequence). V dropped 3 bases and J dropped 6 bases, with 9 bases sitting between them. The CDR3 contains 12 residues. Notes on this clone: Its matching antigen is unknown.

The starting material was peripheral blood, obtained on day 0 of AZD1222 vaccination. The chain joins TRBV5-4 to TRBJ1-2; D remains unclear. The receptor was isolated from an adult in good health. The CDR3 here is CASSSLGNGYTF. Written as DNA, the CDR3 is TGTGCCAGCAGCTCTTTGGGCAATGGCTACACCTTC.